The 21 T cell receptor beta chains reported below all come from one sample, sequenced in a study of identical twins. A single record per CDR3 protein comes from TCRdb applying MiXCR to the 5' RACE reads. The profile shows 500,000 to 700,000 distinct CDR3 sequences, about 7.1% of them singletons. These data also formed part of another study, on yellow fever vaccine responses in identical twins.

The specimen sequenced was PBMCs. These receptor sequences come from a woman younger than 30 in good health.

This clonotype was seen a few times. The chain combines TRBV5-1 with TRBJ1-1; D not certain. The CDR3 runs 15 residues. CDR1 SGHRS and CDR2 YFSETQ come from the germline V gene. The V and J ends lost 4 bases and 2 bases respectively, with 15 bases between them. DNA for the CDR3: TGCGCCAGCAGCGTGCTCCCGAGGGAAAACACTGAAGCTTTCTTT. Encoded protein: CASSVLPRENTEAFF.

This clonotype showed up many times. This chain links TRBV12-3 or TRBV12-4 with TRBJ1-2; D uncertain. Trimming removed 3 bases from V and 4 bases from J, with 12 bases in between. There are 14 residues in the CDR3. CDR3 residues: CASSFRDKIYGYTF. The CDR3 DNA reads as TGTGCCAGCAGTTTTCGAGACAAAATCTATGGCTACACCTTC.

Ten or more counts support this clonotype. The chain uses TRBV10-3 and TRBJ2-3; possibly TRBD2 for D (7 bases). This CDR3 comprises 15 residues. With 10 bases removed from V and 3 bases from J, the gap between germline ends came to 20 bases. The germline V gene encodes CDR1 ENHRY and CDR2 SYGVKD. The CDR3 loop reads CATSRGAEQTDTQYF. The CDR3, as DNA: TGTGCCACCAGCCGGGGGGCCGAGCAAACAGATACGCAGTATTTT.

This clonotype was counted between two and nine times. Sequence at one end of the junction differs from germline and may be a read error. This rearrangement joins TRBV15 to TRBJ2-7, with a tentative D call TRBD1 (5 bases). The CDR3 totals 13 residues. Per germline, CDR1 LNHNV and CDR2 YYDKDF (reference sequence). The CDR3, as DNA: TGTGCCACCAGCAGAGATCAGCCGGGCTCCAGGGCCTTC. It specifies CATSRDQPGSRAF.

This clonotype showed up just a few times. The chain uses TRBV28 and TRBJ2-3; D is possibly TRBD1 or TRBD2 (6 bases each). The V end was cut by 3 bases, the J end by 0 bases, with 13 bases between. The CDR3 sequence is 16 residues long. Germline lookup yields CDR1 MDHEN and CDR2 SYDVKM. CDR3 in amino acids: CASSLRGVASTDTQYF. The CDR3 coding sequence is TGTGCCAGCAGTTTGAGGGGGGTAGCTAGCACAGATACGCAGTATTTT.

This chain uses TRBV12-3 or TRBV12-4 with TRBJ2-5; 9 bases line up with TRBD1. This CDR3 is 16 amino acids long. V was pared by 6 bases and J by 3 bases, with 11 bases of the junction left unmatched. The CDR3 DNA reads TGTGCCAGCAGCCCTACCCCGGGACAGGGAAAAGAGACCCAGTACTTC. This encodes CASSPTPGQGKETQYF.

This clonotype was counted many times. V is TRBV5-1 and J is TRBJ2-3, with a tentative D call TRBD2 (5 bases). The CDR3 is made up of 17 amino acids. Germline CDR1 is SGHRS and CDR2 is YFSETQ. The V end lost 0 bases, the J end lost 4 bases, and 18 bases lay between the germline ends. The CDR3 sequence: CASSLASSRHGADTQYF. In DNA, the CDR3 is TGCGCCAGCAGCTTGGCCTCCTCCCGCCACGGGGCAGATACGCAGTATTTT.

This clonotype has a count of ten or more. The chain uses TRBV11-2 and TRBJ2-3; a possible D gene is TRBD2 (5 bases). The CDR3 extends over 13 amino acids. Trimming removed 10 bases from V and 0 bases from J, with 11 bases in between. Germline lookup yields CDR1 SGHAT and CDR2 FQNNGV. CDR3 bases: TGTGCCACCGAGAGGAGGAGCACAGATACGCAGTATTTT. Translating it yields CATERRSTDTQYF. Full variable domain (remainder filled in from reference TRBV11-2 and TRBJ2-3): EAGVAQSPRYKIIEKRQSVAFWCNPISGHATLYWYQQILGQGPKLLIQFQNNGVVDDSQLPKDRFSAERLKGVDSTLKIQPAKLEDSAVYLCATERRSTDTQYFGPGTRLTVL.

The V gene is TRBV6-1, the J gene TRBJ2-3, with TRBD2 identical over 7 bases. J gave up 3 bases and V 5 bases, and 5 bases lay outside the gene matches. The germline V gene has CDR1 MNHNS and CDR2 SASEGT. The CDR3 spans 14 residues. The CDR3 DNA reads TGTGCCAGCAGTCCGGGACTACCAACAGATACGCAGTATTTT. Translation gives CASSPGLPTDTQYF.

This clonotype came up many times. The chain is built from TRBV5-6 and TRBJ2-7; 9 bases are shared with TRBD1. V dropped 3 bases and J dropped 5; count of bases not matched to a gene: 9. There are 15 residues in the CDR3. Germline CDR1 and CDR2: SGHDT and YYEEEE. The CDR3 spells CASSSRDRVLHEQYF. The CDR3 nucleotides are TGTGCCAGCAGCTCCCGGGACAGGGTGCTTCACGAGCAGTACTTC.

In this sample, this clonotype turned up many times. The genes are TRBV12-3 or TRBV12-4 and TRBJ2-2; TRBD1 is a possible D gene (6 bases). The length of the CDR3 is 15 residues. The ends were cut back, 8 bases at V and 5 bases at J, with 18 bases in the middle. CDR3 sequence: CASPNGAGDTGELFF. CDR3 DNA: TGTGCCAGCCCAAATGGGGCAGGGGATACCGGGGAGCTGTTTTTT.

V gene TRBV5-1 combines with J gene TRBJ2-4, with 8 bases that match TRBD1. CDR3 length: 14 amino acids. Germline CDR1 is SGHRS and CDR2 is YFSETQ. The J segment lost 8 bases and the V segment lost 0 bases, leaving 4 bases of the junction unmatched. DNA of the CDR3: TGCGCCAGCAGCTTGGGCAGGGGGCAGGACATTCAGTACTTC. Encoded protein: CASSLGRGQDIQYF.

This clonotype was recorded many times. The CDR3 protein is CASKANTEAFF. As DNA, the CDR3 is TGTGCCAGCAAAGCCAACACTGAAGCTTTCTTT. The chain is built from TRBV12-3 or TRBV12-4 and TRBJ1-1; D call uncertain. This CDR3 is built from 11 residues. V was shortened by 7 bases and J by 2 bases, with 5 bases between the two germline ends.

This clonotype was seen more than once but under ten times. The rearrangement links TRBV20-1 to TRBJ2-7; a weak D match, TRBD1 (5 bases). The CDR3 has 15 amino acids. From germline, CDR1 is DFQATT and CDR2 SNEGSKA (reference sequence). The V end lost 7 bases, the J end lost 0 bases, and 19 bases lay between the germline ends. The CDR3 region has the DNA TGCAGTGTTAGTGGGGCTATTTCTTTCTCCTACGAGCAGTACTTC. Encoded protein: CSVSGAISFSYEQYF.

As concerns this clonotype: A much larger clone differs from this one at a single base, so this may be a read error. The chain carries TRBV29-1 and TRBJ2-5; 8 positions match TRBD2. J gave up 5 bases and V 6 bases, and 17 bases lay outside the gene matches. CDR3 length equals 16 residues. CDR1 SQVTM and CDR2 ANQGSEA come from the germline V gene. This chain's CDR3 is CSVRPGLVGAGETQYF. The DNA for the CDR3 is TGCAGCGTCCGACCGGGACTAGTGGGAGCTGGCGAGACCCAGTACTTC.

V usage is TRBV11-2 and J usage is TRBJ2-1, with 8 bases lining up with TRBD2. CDR1 and CDR2 (germline): SGHAT, FQNNGV. The CDR3 runs to 18 residues. Trimming took 4 bases from V and 6 from J; bases not matched to a gene: 17. This chain's CDR3 is CASSSNPPFLAGLNEQFF. CDR3 coding DNA: TGTGCCAGCAGCTCCAATCCGCCTTTCCTAGCGGGTCTCAATGAGCAGTTCTTC.

This clonotype turned up a few times. The gene calls are TRBV15 and TRBJ2-7, with 8 bases identical to TRBD1. Germline CDR1 and CDR2: LNHNV and YYDKDF (reference sequence). This CDR3 has 15 residues. V dropped 4 bases and J dropped 5; count of bases not matched to a gene: 10. The CDR3 nucleotides are TGTGCCACCAGCATAAAGAGGACAGGGACCAACGAGCAGTACTTC. Its protein is CATSIKRTGTNEQYF.

This chain uses TRBV2 with TRBJ1-2; D not certain. Germline V gene lookup returns CDR1 SNHLY and CDR2 FYNNEI. V was trimmed by 1 base and J by 0 bases, leaving 9 bases between them. The CDR3 loop spans 15 amino acids. CDR3 protein: CASSEDLWANYGYTF. CDR3 bases: TGTGCCAGCAGTGAAGACCTTTGGGCTAACTATGGCTACACCTTC.

At least ten counts were recorded for this clonotype. The chain is built from TRBV3-1 and TRBJ1-5; D is possibly TRBD1 (5 bases). The CDR3 covers 14 residues. Trimming shortened V by 6 bases and J by 9 bases, and 18 bases separated the two germline ends. Germline lookup yields CDR1 LGHDT and CDR2 YNNKEL (reference sequence). CDR3 sequence reads: CASSQTGRGGPQHF. The CDR3 DNA reads as TGTGCCAGCAGTCAAACAGGCCGCGGTGGGCCCCAGCATTTT.

At least ten counts were recorded for this clonotype. The chain recombines TRBV29-1 with TRBJ2-1, with D possibly being TRBD2 (6 bases). V was trimmed by 1 base and J by 0 bases, leaving 7 bases between them. The CDR3 is 14 residues long. Germline CDR1 is SQVTM and CDR2 is ANQGSEA. The CDR3: CSVEGGISYNEQFF. DNA for the CDR3: TGCAGCGTTGAAGGCGGGATCTCCTACAATGAGCAGTTCTTC.

This clonotype has a count of ten or more. V and J are TRBV3-1 and TRBJ1-3; no clear D. CDR1 and CDR2 (germline): LGHDT, YNNKEL (reference sequence). The CDR3 is made up of 14 amino acids. V lost 0 bases, J lost 3 bases, and 6 bases lay in between. The DNA for the CDR3 is TGTGCCAGCAGCCAAGAAGCCGGTGGAAACACCATATATTTT. Encoded protein: CASSQEAGGNTIYF. Full variable domain (remainder filled in from reference TRBV3-1 and TRBJ1-3): DTAVSQTPKYLVTQMGNDKSIKCEQNLGHDTMYWYKQDSKKFLKIMFSYNNKELIINETVPNRFSPKSPDKAHLNLHINSLELGDSAVYFCASSQEAGGNTIYFGEGSWLTVV.